This T cell receptor (beta chain) is from a study of T cell repertoires in cytomegalovirus infection. About the study: Public TCR beta signatures were indicative of both CMV infection and a matching HLA type.

TCRdb re-derived calls from the reads in MiXCR, one entry per CDR3 protein. The repertoire includes about 89,000 distinct CDR3 sequences, 29% of them detected once, and more than 70% sits in the top ten. This clonotype was found a few times. Antigen unknown. The CDR3 sequence is 14 residues long. Germline assignment: CDR1 SGHRS and CDR2 YFSETQ. V dropped 4 bases and J dropped 9 bases, with 17 bases sitting between them. Study outcomes and limitations: The study identified carriers of CMV plus the relevant HLA from cumulative public TCR beta family frequency. HLA-C-restricted CMV-specific TCR beta clonotypes were dominant in the ex vivo response.

The chain combines TRBV5-1 with TRBJ2-1; D is possibly TRBD1 (7 bases). This clonotype was obtained from a human donor in good health (CMV status not recorded). Some clones in this sample may be carry-over from other donors' samples. The sample was CD8+ T cells from cultured PBMCs, taken from culture after CMV antigen stimulation. The CDR3 sequence: CASSDGGSGGEQFF. In DNA, the CDR3 is TGCGCCAGCAGCGACGGGGGCTCAGGGGGTGAGCAGTTCTTC.